The 11 T cell receptor beta chains reported below all come from one sample, sequenced in a study of cytotoxic CD8 clonotypes in ibrutinib-treated CLL. TCRdb keeps only in-frame clones here, not all; method: immunoSEQ multiplex PCR. The table shows about 160,000 clones, with more than 75% occurring only once. This specimen consisted of PBMCs, obtained after 12 months of ibrutinib treatment. These receptors all stem from a human donor with chronic lymphocytic leukemia.

The chain carries TRBV19 and TRBJ1-1; possibly TRBD1 for D (5 bases). Germline V gives CDR1 LNHDA, CDR2 SQIVND (reference sequence). V lost 3 bases to trimming and J lost 6 bases, with 20 bases between them. The CDR3 runs to 16 residues. The CDR3 loop is CASSMGRFRGESEAFF. The CDR3 DNA sequence: TGTGCCAGTAGTATGGGTCGGTTTCGGGGGGAGTCTGAAGCTTTCTTT.

The rearrangement uses TRBV9 and TRBJ2-1; 7 positions agree with TRBD2. CDR1 and CDR2 from the germline V gene are SGDLS and YYNGEE. The V and J ends lost 4 bases and 9 bases, in that order; junction bases with no gene match: 13. This CDR3 has 15 residues. CDR3 DNA: TGTGCCAGCAGCAGACCCGGGACTACGGCGGGTGAGCAGTTCTTC. It translates to CASSRPGTTAGEQFF.

This chain uses TRBV6-5 with TRBJ2-1; weak D call: TRBD2 (6 bases). V was clipped by 0 bases and J by 7 bases, with 16 bases between them. Germline values: CDR1 MNHEY, CDR2 SVGAGI. CDR3 length equals 16 residues. CDR3 in DNA: TGTGCCAGCAGTTACTCTCGGAGGCGGGGTCGGAATGAGCAGTTCTTC. Protein: CASSYSRRRGRNEQFF.

V and J are TRBV30 and TRBJ1-4, with 7 positions matching TRBD1. CDR1 and CDR2 (germline): GTSNPN, SVGIG (reference sequence). This CDR3 region has 14 residues. J lost 6 bases, V lost 0 bases, and 4 bases had no gene match. CDR3 protein: CAWSVKGAHEKLFF. CDR3 nucleotides: TGTGCCTGGAGTGTTAAGGGGGCACATGAAAAACTGTTTTTT.

The chain carries TRBV2 and TRBJ2-3; the D gene is possibly TRBD1 (6 bases). The CDR3 runs to 12 residues. The V gene's germline CDR1 is SNHLY and CDR2 FYNNEI. This CDR3 is CGGLEPPDTQYF. CDR3 coding DNA: TGTGGGGGGCTCGAGCCTCCAGATACGCAGTATTTT.

The chain has TRBV7-9 and TRBJ2-3, with 7 bases lining up with TRBD2. CDR3 length: 16 amino acids. J was trimmed by 0 bases and V by 5 bases; bases with no gene match: 8. CDR1 is SEHNR, CDR2 FQNEAQ, per germline (reference sequence). CDR3 coding DNA: TGTGCCAGCAGCCCGACCGGACTAGAAAGCACAGATACGCAGTATTTT. This sequence encodes CASSPTGLESTDTQYF.

This rearrangement joins TRBV19 to TRBJ2-7; 8 bases are shared with TRBD1. Germline V gene sequence: CDR1 LNHDA, CDR2 SQIVND (reference sequence). The CDR3 runs to 13 residues. The junction had 5 bases not matched to a gene; V was cut back by 6 bases and J by 4 bases. The CDR3 nucleotides are TGTGCCAGTAGCAGGGACAGGATTTACGAGCAGTACTTC. Its protein product is CASSRDRIYEQYF.

V and J are TRBV7-9 and TRBJ1-1, with D maybe TRBD1 (5 bases). This CDR3 has 14 amino acids. V was pared by 8 bases and J by 4 bases, with 17 bases between. The germline gives CDR1 SEHNR, CDR2 FQNEAQ (reference sequence). For the CDR3, the DNA is TGTGCCAGCTCTACCTCAGGGATTGGCACTGAAGCTTTCTTT. Residues: CASSTSGIGTEAFF.

V usage is TRBV18 and J usage is TRBJ2-3, with TRBD1 matching over 7 bases. CDR1 KGHSH and CDR2 LQKENI come from the germline V gene. This CDR3 region has 22 residues. The junction had 27 bases not matched to a gene; V was cut back by 4 bases and J by 2 bases. The CDR3 here is CASSRGTIKGNPGQRSTDTQYF. The CDR3 DNA follows: TGTGCCAGCTCACGTGGAACAATAAAAGGAAACCCGGGACAGCGGTCCACAGATACGCAGTATTTT. Supplemented by reference TRBV18 and TRBJ2-3, the full variable domain reads NAGVMQNPRHLVRRRGQEARLRCSPMKGHSHVYWYRQLPEEGLKFMVYLQKENIIDESGMPKERFSAEFPKEGPSILRIQQVVRGDSAAYFCASSRGTIKGNPGQRSTDTQYFGPGTRLTVL.

The rearrangement uses TRBV7-2 and TRBJ2-6; 11 nucleotides match TRBD2. This CDR3 has 18 residues. The junction had 6 bases not matched to a gene; V was cut back by 5 bases and J by 0 bases. Germline V gives CDR1 SGHTA, CDR2 FQGNSA. The CDR3 bases are TGTGCCAGCAGCCCTAGACTAGCGGGGATCTCTGGGGCCAACGTCCTGACTTTC. This codes for CASSPRLAGISGANVLTF. Drawing the rest from reference TRBV7-2 and TRBJ2-6, the complete variable domain is GAGVSQSPSNKVTEKGKDVELRCDPISGHTALYWYRQSLGQGLEFLIYFQGNSAPDKSGLPSDRFSAERTGGSVSTLTIQRTQQEDSAVYLCASSPRLAGISGANVLTFGAGSRLTVL.

The chain links TRBV7-3 to TRBJ2-5, with 9 bases lining up with TRBD2. This CDR3 has 18 residues. J gave up 4 bases and V 7 bases, and 19 bases lay outside the gene matches. Germline CDR1 SGHTA, CDR2 FQGTGA. CDR3 DNA: TGTGCCAGCACCCCCAGGCAGGGCGGGAGGGCTATTGGAGAGACCCAGTACTTC. It codes for CASTPRQGGRAIGETQYF.